What follows are 21 T cell receptor beta chains derived from one specimen sequenced in a study of blood T cell repertoires in COVID-19. TCRdb keeps only in-frame clones here, not all; method: immunoSEQ multiplex PCR. The sample includes over 60,000 clones, more than 75% of them seen just once. Material: peripheral blood. The receptors here all came from a man between 65 and 85 years old with active or convalescent COVID-19.

This clone was recorded once. The chain has TRBV12-3 or TRBV12-4 and TRBJ2-5; D gene ambiguous. V lost 3 bases and J lost 6, with 11 bases in between. The CDR3 sequence is 13 residues long. The CDR3 coding sequence is TGTGCCAGCAGTTTTTATGAAGAGCAGACCCAGTACTTC. The encoded protein is CASSFYEEQTQYF.

J is TRBJ1-1 and V is TRBV28, with D possibly being TRBD1 (5 bases). The CDR3 extends over 18 amino acids. CDR1 and CDR2 (germline): MDHEN, SYDVKM. Trimming left V 5 bases short and J 6 bases short, with 28 bases between. The CDR3 region has the DNA TGTGCCAGCAGTGTTAAAGATATTTACAGGTTCCGTACGCCTGAAGCTTTCTTT. It translates to CASSVKDIYRFRTPEAFF.

The gene calls are TRBV18 and TRBJ2-7; 7 bases are shared with TRBD1. In germline, CDR1 is KGHSH, CDR2 LQKENI. V was pared by 3 bases and J by 7 bases, with 6 bases of the junction left unmatched. CDR3 size: 13 residues. CDR3 protein: CASSPGQTEEQYF. The CDR3 nucleotides are TGTGCCAGCTCACCGGGACAGACGGAAGAGCAGTACTTC.

This clone was counted once. The gene calls are TRBV15 and TRBJ2-5; TRBD2 aligns across 10 bases. The V segment lost 0 bases and the J segment 2 bases; nucleotides outside the gene matches: 12. Germline CDR1 reads LNHNV; CDR2 reads YYDKDF (reference sequence). CDR3 size: 19 residues. The CDR3 DNA is TGTGCCACCAGCAGAGATTCCGCGGCTAGCGGGAGTTGGCAAGAGACCCAGTACTTC. Its translation is CATSRDSAASGSWQETQYF.

This rearrangement joins TRBV4-2 to TRBJ1-3; D unresolved. The CDR3 spans 15 residues. V dropped 3 bases and J dropped 5 bases, with 14 bases sitting between them. Germline V gives CDR1 LGHNA, CDR2 YNFKEQ. The CDR3 sequence: CASSHSTAGRNTIYF. The CDR3 DNA reads as TGTGCCAGCAGCCATTCCACCGCGGGGAGAAACACCATATATTTT.

The rearrangement links TRBV3-1 (or the pseudogene TRBV3-2) to TRBJ1-5, with D unresolved. The V and J ends lost 2 bases and 2 bases respectively, with 4 bases between them. The germline V gene encodes CDR1 LGHDT and CDR2 YNNKEL (reference sequence). The CDR3 consists of 13 residues. The DNA of the CDR3 is TGTGCCAGCAGCCAACGGGGCAATCAGCCCCAGCATTTT. Its protein is CASSQRGNQPQHF.

This clone occurred a few times. V and J are TRBV4-2 and TRBJ2-4; 9 nucleotides match TRBD2. With V trimmed by 1 base and J by 13 bases, 11 bases remained unmatched. Germline CDR1 and CDR2: LGHNA and YNFKEQ. The CDR3 runs to 15 residues. The CDR3 coding sequence is TGTGCCAGCAGCCAAGTCCAGACTAGCGGAGGGGGCCAGTACTTC. Translation: CASSQVQTSGGGQYF.

The V gene is TRBV20-1, the J gene TRBJ1-4, with D perhaps TRBD1 (5 bases). Germline CDR1 and CDR2: DFQATT and SNEGSKA (reference sequence). Trimming left V 3 bases short and J 6 bases short, with 11 bases between. The CDR3 extends over 13 amino acids. CDR3 sequence reads: CSASDQGDEKLFF. CDR3 DNA sequence: TGCAGTGCTAGTGACCAGGGTGATGAAAAACTGTTTTTT.

This clone has a single count. The chain joins TRBV7-9 to TRBJ1-1, with TRBD1 matching 10 bases. The V segment lost 6 bases and the J segment 10 bases; nucleotides outside the gene matches: 8. The CDR3 is 13 amino acids. In germline, CDR1 is SEHNR, CDR2 FQNEAQ (reference sequence). Written as DNA, the CDR3 is TGTGCCAGCAGGCCGGGACAGGGGATAGGAGCTTTCTTT. Protein product: CASRPGQGIGAFF.

The chain links TRBV3-1 (or the pseudogene TRBV3-2) to TRBJ2-7; D gene uncertain. This CDR3 region has 14 residues. Germline CDR1 and CDR2: LGHDT and YNNKEL (reference sequence). Trimming removed 0 bases at V and 0 bases at J, with 6 bases between. The CDR3 is CASSQETDSYEQYF. The CDR3 nucleotides read TGTGCCAGCAGCCAAGAAACAGACTCCTACGAGCAGTACTTC.

The CDR3 nucleotides are TGTGCCAGCAGATCAACAGGGTCTGGGGCCAACGTCCTGACTTTC. It specifies CASRSTGSGANVLTF. V is TRBV28 and J is TRBJ2-6; tentative D call: TRBD1 (6 bases). CDR3 size: 15 residues. CDR1 and CDR2 (germline): MDHEN, SYDVKM. Trimming left V 6 bases short and J 1 base short, with 10 bases between. The full variable domain, rest sourced from reference TRBV28 and TRBJ2-6, is DVKVTQSSRYLVKRTGEKVFLECVQDMDHENMFWYRQDPGLGLRLIYFSYDVKMKEKGDIPEGYSVSREKKERFSLILESASTNQTSMYLCASRSTGSGANVLTFGAGSRLTVL.

DNA for the CDR3: TGTGCCAACAAGGACATACCGTCAAGGTCCTACGAGCAGTACTTC. Amino acid sequence: CANKDIPSRSYEQYF. The chain couples TRBV11-2 to TRBJ2-7; possibly TRBD1 for D (5 bases). V gave up 10 bases and J gave up 1 base, with 20 bases separating them. There are 15 residues in the CDR3. CDR1 is SGHAT and CDR2 is FQNNGV in the germline V gene.

This clone was counted once. This chain's CDR3 is CASSQDAVAGNEQFF. The DNA of the CDR3 is TGTGCCAGCAGCCAAGATGCGGTAGCGGGGAATGAGCAGTTCTTC. The chain couples TRBV3-1 (or the pseudogene TRBV3-2) to TRBJ2-1; 8 bases align to TRBD2. The CDR3 has 15 amino acids. Germline V CDR1 and CDR2: LGHDT, YNNKEL (reference sequence). Trimming cost V 0 bases and J 7 bases; bases outside gene matches: 5.

The chain combines TRBV19 with TRBJ2-5; the D gene is possibly TRBD1 (5 bases). The V end lost 5 bases, the J end lost 5 bases, and 15 bases lay between the germline ends. CDR3 length equals 14 residues. Per germline, CDR1 LNHDA and CDR2 SQIVND (reference sequence). The CDR3 nucleotides are TGTGCCAGTAGTCAAGTAGGGGATGGGGAGACCCAGTACTTC. Its translation is CASSQVGDGETQYF. Full variable domain (outside the CDR3, taken from reference TRBV19 and TRBJ2-5): DGGITQSPKYLFRKEGQNVTLSCEQNLNHDAMYWYRQDPGQGLRLIYYSQIVNDFQKGDIAEGYSVSREKKESFPLTVTSAQKNPTAFYLCASSQVGDGETQYFGPGTRLLVL.

The V and J genes are TRBV27 and TRBJ2-2; 13 bases agree with TRBD2. The CDR3 covers 17 residues. The V gene's germline CDR1 is MNHEY and CDR2 SMNVEV (reference sequence). V lost 5 bases, J lost 7 bases, and 10 bases stayed unmatched. CDR3 region: CASSTHPGTSGNGELFF. The CDR3 DNA reads TGTGCCAGCAGTACCCACCCCGGGACTAGCGGGAACGGGGAGCTGTTTTTT.

The chain uses TRBV5-1 and TRBJ2-3, with TRBD2 matching over 8 bases. J lost 5 bases, V lost 0 bases, and 8 bases had no gene match. The germline V gene has CDR1 SGHRS and CDR2 YFSETQ. This CDR3 has 16 residues. CDR3 amino acids: CASSLVSAGGVDTQYF. Written as DNA, the CDR3 is TGCGCCAGCAGCTTGGTGTCTGCGGGAGGAGTAGATACGCAGTATTTT.

The CDR3 DNA sequence: TGCGCCAGCAGCCTAGGAGCCTTCCCGGACTTGGAGACCCAGTACTTC. It is translated as CASSLGAFPDLETQYF. V usage is TRBV4-3 and J usage is TRBJ2-5, with a tentative D call TRBD2 (5 bases). CDR3 length equals 16 residues. The germline V gene encodes CDR1 LGHNA and CDR2 YSLEER. V lost 4 bases to trimming and J lost 5 bases, with 20 bases between them.

The chain is built from TRBV28 and TRBJ1-1; TRBD1 matches 8 bases. Germline V lookup: CDR1 MDHEN, CDR2 SYDVKM. This CDR3 spans 13 amino acids. V lost 7 bases and J lost 3; bases outside the gene matches: 4. DNA of the CDR3: TGTGCCAGCAACAGGGGGGGGGACACTGAAGCTTTCTTT. Protein product: CASNRGGDTEAFF.

This clone was seen a few times. CDR3 sequence: CATKRGQNTGELFF. The CDR3 bases are TGTGCCACCAAAAGGGGACAGAACACCGGGGAGCTGTTTTTT. The chain couples TRBV24-1 to TRBJ2-2; a weak D match, TRBD1 (6 bases). This CDR3 has 14 amino acids. CDR1 KGHDR and CDR2 SFDVKD come from the germline V gene. Trimming pared 8 bases from V and 1 base from J, leaving 10 bases between.

V and J are TRBV4-1 and TRBJ1-4; D perhaps matches TRBD1 (6 bases). Germline-derived CDR1 and CDR2 are MGHRA and YSYEKL. Between the trimmed V and J ends, which lost 6 bases and 7 bases, there was a span of 18 bases. The CDR3 is 15 residues long. For the CDR3, the DNA is TGCGCCAGCAGACCTGTGGGGGCCGCTCCTGAAAAACTGTTTTTT. It specifies CASRPVGAAPEKLFF.

The genes are TRBV7-2 and TRBJ1-6; 11 bases map to TRBD1. This CDR3 has 14 residues. Trimming at V came to 3 bases and at J to 9 bases, leaving 1 base not matched to a gene. Germline V gene lookup returns CDR1 SGHTA and CDR2 FQGNSA. The CDR3 DNA is TGTGCCAGCAGCTTGGACAGGGGGCGTTCACCCCTCCACTTT. Its protein product is CASSLDRGRSPLHF.